This T cell receptor beta chain originates from a study of blood T cell repertoires in COVID-19. Study background: Italy, Spain and the United States were the sources of the convalescent and acute COVID-19 samples. The cDNA or gDNA used as material had been derived from T cells, B-cell-depleted T cells, or PBMCs.

Patients in Seattle were enrolled during active infection, then followed longitudinally. V was cut by 0 bases and J by 2 bases, with 11 bases left in between. This CDR3 region has 15 residues. Germline CDR1 and CDR2: KGHSH and LQKENI. In the authors' methods: The assay estimated nucleated cells by amplifying reference gene primers. Method: immunoSEQ multiplex PCR; TCRdb's copy keeps in-frame clones and lacks some. V and J calls and clone size are copied from that table; D and trimming were computed from the DNA. Of about 70,000 clones in the sample, 75% to 85% were seen once. This receptor was taken from a young man with COVID-19, enrolled during active disease. The rearrangement links TRBV18 to TRBJ2-7; D is possibly TRBD1 (5 bases). Sequencing was performed on peripheral blood. CDR3 bases: TGTGCCAGCTCACCACCGACTCTCAGGGCCTACGAGCAGTACTTC. It is translated as CASSPPTLRAYEQYF.